This T cell receptor (beta chain) was retrieved from a study of blood T cell repertoires in COVID-19. Study summary: Acute and convalescent COVID-19 samples came from the United States, Italy and Spain. PBMCs, B-cell-depleted T cells, or T cells provided the cDNA or gDNA that made up the material.

Original processing notes: Quantification of nucleated cells was approximated via reference gene primer amplification. Some clones are missing from TCRdb's copy, which holds only in-frame ones; the method was immunoSEQ multiplex PCR. V and J calls plus clone size are reproduced from that table; the DNA served to infer D and trimming. In the table there are roughly 250,000 clones, approximately 86% of which are singletons. The germline gives CDR1 SGHRS, CDR2 YFSETQ. The CDR3 contains 15 residues. V was clipped by 1 base and J by 2 bases; unmatched bases: 2. The sequence was collected from a woman older than 75 with active or convalescent COVID-19. Sequencing was carried out using peripheral blood. V and J are TRBV5-1 and TRBJ2-4, with 8 positions matching TRBD1. CDR3 coding DNA: TGCGCCAGCAGCTTGCAGGGGGCGTCCAAAAACATTCAGTACTTC. Encoded protein: CASSLQGASKNIQYF.